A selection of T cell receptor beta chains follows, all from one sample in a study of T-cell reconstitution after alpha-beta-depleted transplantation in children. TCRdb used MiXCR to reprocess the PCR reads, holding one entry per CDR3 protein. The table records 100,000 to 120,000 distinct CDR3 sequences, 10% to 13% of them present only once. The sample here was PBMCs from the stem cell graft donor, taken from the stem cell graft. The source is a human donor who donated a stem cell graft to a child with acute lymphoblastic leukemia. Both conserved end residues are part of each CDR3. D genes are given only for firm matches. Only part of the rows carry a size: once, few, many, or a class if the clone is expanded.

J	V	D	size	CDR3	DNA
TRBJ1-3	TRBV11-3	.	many	CASSLVAGGAGSGNTIYF	TGTGCCAGCAGCTTAGTTGCGGGGGGCGCCGGCTCTGGAAACACCATATATTTT
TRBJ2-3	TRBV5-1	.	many	CASSLGGYTDTQYF	TGCGCCAGCAGCTTGGGAGGCTACACAGATACGCAGTATTTT
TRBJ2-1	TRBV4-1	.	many	CASSQDPVGRQFF	TGCGCCAGCAGCCAAGACCCCGTGGGGAGGCAGTTCTTC
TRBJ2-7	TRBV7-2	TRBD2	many	CASSSVRASGSSYEQYF	TGTGCCAGCAGCTCTGTGCGAGCTAGCGGAAGCTCCTACGAGCAGTACTTC
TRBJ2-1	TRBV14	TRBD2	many	CASSPQVGGLAGEEQFF	TGTGCCAGCAGCCCCCAGGTAGGAGGGCTAGCGGGAGAGGAGCAGTTCTTC
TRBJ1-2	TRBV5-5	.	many	CASSLQLNINYGYTF	TGTGCCAGCAGCTTGCAGTTAAACATTAACTATGGCTACACCTTC
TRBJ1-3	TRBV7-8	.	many	CASSLAWQLSGNTIYF	TGTGCCAGCAGCTTAGCGTGGCAACTCTCTGGAAACACCATATATTTT
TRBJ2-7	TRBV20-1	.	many	CSASRAAGPQYF	TGCAGTGCTAGTAGGGCCGCTGGGCCGCAGTACTTC
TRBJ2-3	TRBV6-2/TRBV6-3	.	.	CASSKSSGPRGATDTQYF	TGTGCCAGCAGCAAAAGTAGCGGTCCTCGGGGGGCCACAGATACGCAGTATTTT
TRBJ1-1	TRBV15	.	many	CATSRDEGEVPEAFF	TGTGCCACCAGCAGAGATGAAGGGGAGGTCCCTGAAGCTTTCTTT
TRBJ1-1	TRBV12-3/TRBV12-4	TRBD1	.	CATSQGLGQGRVRGTEAFF	TGTGCCACCTCCCAAGGTCTGGGACAGGGGCGCGTGCGGGGCACTGAAGCTTTCTTT
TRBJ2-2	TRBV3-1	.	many	CASSQDPSRSGELFF	TGTGCCAGCAGCCAAGATCCTAGCAGGTCCGGGGAGCTGTTTTTT
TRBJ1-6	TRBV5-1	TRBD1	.	CASSLETGGDSPLHF	TGCGCCAGCAGCTTGGAGACAGGGGGTGATTCACCCCTCCACTTT
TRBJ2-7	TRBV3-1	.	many	CASSPLWSGADEQYF	TGTGCCAGCAGCCCGCTGTGGAGCGGCGCAGATGAGCAGTACTTC
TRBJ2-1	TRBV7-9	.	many	CASRVAFNEQFF	TGTGCCAGCAGGGTAGCGTTCAATGAGCAGTTCTTC
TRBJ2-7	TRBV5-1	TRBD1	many	CASSDRDSGYEQYF	TGCGCCAGCAGCGACCGGGACAGCGGTTACGAGCAGTACTTC
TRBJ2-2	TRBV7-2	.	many	CASSSDRALKLFF	TGTGCCAGCAGCTCCGACCGGGCCTTGAAGCTGTTTTTT
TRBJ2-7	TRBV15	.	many	CATRPGGSRDEQYF	TGTGCCACTAGACCCGGGGGATCGCGTGACGAGCAGTACTTC
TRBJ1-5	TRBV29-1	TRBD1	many	CSVSSAGDSQPQHF	TGCAGCGTTTCGTCCGCCGGGGACAGTCAGCCCCAGCATTTT
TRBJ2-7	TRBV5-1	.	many	CASSLLGIEQYF	TGCGCCAGCAGCTTGTTGGGGATCGAGCAGTACTTC
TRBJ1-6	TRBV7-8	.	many	CASSFSTYNSPLHF	TGTGCCAGCAGCTTTTCTACCTATAATTCACCCCTCCACTTT
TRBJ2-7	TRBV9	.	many	CASSVGGTGEQYF	TGTGCCAGCAGCGTAGGCGGAACAGGGGAGCAGTACTTC
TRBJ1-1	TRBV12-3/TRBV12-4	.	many	CASSPDIFLFKTEAFF	TGTGCCAGCAGTCCGGACATTTTCCTATTTAAGACTGAAGCTTTCTTT
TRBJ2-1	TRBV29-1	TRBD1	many	CSVGTGSSYNEQFF	TGCAGCGTTGGGACAGGGAGCTCCTACAATGAGCAGTTCTTC
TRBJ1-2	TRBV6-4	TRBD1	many	CASSPLTGQGGTSNYGYTF	TGTGCCAGCAGCCCCCTGACGGGACAGGGGGGCACTTCAAACTATGGCTACACCTTC
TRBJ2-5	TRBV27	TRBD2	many	CASSLGLAGDETQYF	TGTGCCAGCAGTCTGGGACTAGCGGGAGACGAGACCCAGTACTTC
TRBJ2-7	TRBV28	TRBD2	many	CASSFGTSGGRGYF	TGTGCCAGCAGTTTCGGGACTAGCGGGGGCCGGGGGTACTTC
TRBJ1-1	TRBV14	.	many	CASSPLSGSTEAFF	TGTGCCAGCAGCCCACTGTCAGGGAGTACTGAAGCTTTCTTT
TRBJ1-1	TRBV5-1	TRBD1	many	CASSLGDRGRDTEAFF	TGCGCCAGCAGCTTGGGGGACAGGGGCAGGGACACTGAAGCTTTCTTT
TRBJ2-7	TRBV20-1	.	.	CSARGGYEQYF	TGCAGTGCTAGAGGCGGCTACGAGCAGTACTTC
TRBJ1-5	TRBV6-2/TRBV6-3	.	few	CASSYFREGDQPQHF	TGTGCCAGCAGTTACTTCAGGGAAGGGGATCAGCCCCAGCATTTT
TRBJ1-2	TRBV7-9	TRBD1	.	CASSRDRGGYGYTF	TGTGCCAGCAGCCGCGACAGGGGAGGCTATGGCTACACCTTC
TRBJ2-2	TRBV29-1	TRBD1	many	CSVEDRVTGELFF	TGCAGCGTTGAGGACAGGGTGACCGGGGAGCTGTTTTTT
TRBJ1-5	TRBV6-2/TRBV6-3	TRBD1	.	CASTPGTDYQPQHF	TGTGCCAGCACCCCGGGGACAGACTATCAGCCCCAGCATTTT